This entry lists 10 T cell receptor beta chains sequenced from one sample in a study of cytomegalovirus exposure and HLA in healthy donors (dated by TCRdb to about 2017). Receptor libraries were prepared by the immunoSEQ multiplex PCR assay. For the multiplex PCR, a mixture combining 60 forward primers for TCR Vbeta segments and 13 reverse primers for TCR Jbeta segments was used. TCRdb took this table from immuneACCESS and kept in-frame rearrangements with V and J called. Such tables lack part of the clones; where checked against another copy, unresolved V genes explain under half of the gap, and the rest is unexplained. Counted in this sample were 150,000 to 200,000 clones; roughly four fifths of them appeared once. The top ten constitute 1.7% of the sample. The sequenced sample consisted of PBMCs. The receptors shown here come from a woman between 18 and 29 years old in good health and CMV-seronegative.

This rearrangement joins TRBV28 to TRBJ2-5; TRBD2 matches at 8 bases. CDR1 is MDHEN and CDR2 is SYDVKM in the germline V gene. The junction had 15 bases not matched to a gene; V was cut back by 8 bases and J by 4 bases. CDR3 length equals 16 residues. CDR3 in amino acids: CASSNPRGASRETQYF. The CDR3 bases are TGTGCCAGCTCCAATCCGCGGGGGGCTTCACGAGAGACCCAGTACTTC.

This sequence joins TRBV13 and TRBJ1-1; D remains unclear. The V gene lost 5 bases and the J gene lost 9 bases, with 13 bases spanning the gap. The CDR3 has 12 amino acids. The germline CDR1 and CDR2 sequences are PRHDT and FYEKMQ (reference sequence). The CDR3 bases are TGTGCCAGCAGCCCGGGTATACATAAAGCTTTCTTT. It translates to CASSPGIHKAFF.

V and J are TRBV27 and TRBJ2-3, with D possibly matching TRBD1 (6 bases). V was clipped by 4 bases and J by 5 bases, with 28 bases between them. The CDR3 has 19 amino acids. Looked up from germline, CDR1 is MNHEY and CDR2 is SMNVEV (reference sequence). The CDR3 sequence: CASSSHTSEDPGVLDTQYF. As DNA, the CDR3 is TGTGCCAGCAGTTCTCATACCTCGGAAGACCCAGGGGTTTTAGATACGCAGTATTTT.

The chain joins TRBV19 to TRBJ1-6; 9 bases are shared with TRBD1. The CDR3 contains 15 residues. With 9 bases clipped from V and 8 bases from J, the junction kept 11 bases outside the gene matches. Germline loops: CDR1 LNHDA, CDR2 SQIVND (reference sequence). The CDR3 coding sequence is TGTGCCAGCTCCGGGACAGGGTTGAGAGATTCACCCCTCCACTTT. It is translated as CASSGTGLRDSPLHF.

The chain uses TRBV10-3 and TRBJ2-4; 7 bases line up with TRBD1. The V and J ends lost 6 bases and 0 bases, in that order; junction bases with no gene match: 11. Germline V CDR1 and CDR2: ENHRY, SYGVKD. This CDR3 contains 17 residues. The CDR3 DNA follows: TGTGCCATCAGCGACAGGGATAGTGGGACAGCCAAAAACATTCAGTACTTC. It yields the protein CAISDRDSGTAKNIQYF.

The genes are TRBV5-4 and TRBJ2-7; TRBD1 matches at 9 bases. Per the germline V gene, CDR1 is SGHNT and CDR2 is YYREEE (reference sequence). This CDR3 region has 13 residues. V dropped 4 bases and J dropped 7; count of bases not matched to a gene: 6. DNA of the CDR3: TGTGCCAGCAGCGCGGGGACAGGGTGTGAGCAGTACGTC. This sequence encodes CASSAGTGCEQYV.

This sequence joins TRBV19 and TRBJ2-3; D may be TRBD2 (6 bases). Between the trimmed V and J ends, which lost 4 bases and 0 bases, there was a span of 14 bases. Per germline, CDR1 LNHDA and CDR2 SQIVND (reference sequence). The CDR3 contains 16 residues. CDR3 in amino acids: CASSSGRLTSTDTQYF. In nucleotides, the CDR3 is TGTGCCAGTAGTAGTGGGAGGTTAACTAGCACAGATACGCAGTATTTT.

The V call is TRBV28, the J call TRBJ1-5; D uncertain. This CDR3 is 13 amino acids long. Trimming removed 2 bases at V and 3 bases at J, with 5 bases between. Germline assignment: CDR1 MDHEN and CDR2 SYDVKM. CDR3 coding DNA: TGTGCCAGCAGTTTAGACAACAATCAGCCCCAGCATTTT. Translating gives CASSLDNNQPQHF.

The rearrangement joins TRBV2 to TRBJ2-2, with D hard to call. Per the germline V gene, CDR1 is SNHLY and CDR2 is FYNNEI. V was trimmed by 5 bases and J by 1 base, leaving 11 bases between them. The CDR3 sequence is 15 residues long. CDR3: CASSTDPRNTGELFF. The DNA of the CDR3 is TGTGCCAGCAGTACAGACCCGAGGAACACCGGGGAGCTGTTTTTT.

The genes are TRBV10-3 and TRBJ2-3; 14 positions agree with TRBD2. CDR1 and CDR2 (germline): ENHRY, SYGVKD. V shed 9 bases and J 4 bases; nucleotides not matched to a gene: 3. The CDR3 covers 14 residues. CDR3: CAIGGLAGADTQYF. The CDR3 DNA follows: TGTGCCATAGGGGGACTAGCGGGAGCAGATACGCAGTATTTT.